These 32 T cell receptor beta chains share one sample of origin, sequenced in a study of tumor-infiltrating lymphocytes in oesophageal squamous cell carcinoma. TCRdb itself ran the PCR reads through MiXCR, one entry per CDR3 protein. The sample lists about 21,000 distinct CDR3 sequences, 30% to 40% occurring once. The source material was esophageal tumor tissue. Source of these receptors: a male donor with esophageal squamous cell carcinoma.

The chain recombines TRBV6-9 with TRBJ2-5, with TRBD2 matching over 14 bases. The J call is doubtful: the DNA matches TRBJ2-1 better. The CDR3 runs to 17 residues. Germline CDR1 is MNHGY and CDR2 is SVAAGI. CDR3 nucleotide sequence: TGTGCCAGCAGTTATGGACTAGCGGGAGGAAGAAACAATGAGCAGTTCTTC. Residues: CASSYGLAGGRNNEQFF.

This clonotype was recorded a few times. The chain combines TRBV5-5 with TRBJ2-2, with D hard to call. Germline V lookup: CDR1 SGHKS, CDR2 YYEKEE (reference sequence). CDR3 length equals 16 residues. V lost 4 bases, J lost 3 bases, and 16 bases lay in between. The CDR3 DNA reads as TGTGCCAGCAGCCCAAGACGGAACTGGGACACCGGGGAGCTGTTTTTT. Amino acid sequence: CASSPRRNWDTGELFF.

This clonotype was observed many times. The V call is TRBV5-4, the J call TRBJ1-2; TRBD1 agrees at 11 bases. Germline V gene sequence: CDR1 SGHNT, CDR2 YYREEE (reference sequence). There are 17 residues in the CDR3. The V gene end was trimmed by 3 bases and the J gene end by 7 bases; junction bases not matched to a gene: 14. The CDR3 DNA reads TGTGCCAGCAGCTGGCATCTACCATGGACAGGGGGCTCTGGCTACACCTTC. It encodes CASSWHLPWTGGSGYTF.

The sample holds many counts of this clonotype. The J gene is TRBJ2-1, the V gene TRBV10-1; 10 positions agree with TRBD2. V dropped 5 bases and J dropped 6; count of bases not matched to a gene: 7. CDR3 size: 15 residues. Germline-derived CDR1 and CDR2 are WNHNN and SYGVQD (reference sequence). The DNA for the CDR3 is TGCGCCAGCAGTCAAACTAGCGGGGCGTTCAATGAGCAGTTCTTC. Its translation is CASSQTSGAFNEQFF.

This clonotype was detected only a few times. The chain combines TRBV7-2 with TRBJ2-7; the match to TRBD2 covers 10 bases. The CDR3 consists of 15 residues. Germline CDR1 is SGHTA and CDR2 is FQGNSA. The V gene end was trimmed by 5 bases and the J gene end by 4 bases; junction bases not matched to a gene: 8. DNA of the CDR3: TGTGCCAGCAGCCTTGGGGTAGCGGGGGGTTACGAGCAGTACTTC. Its protein product is CASSLGVAGGYEQYF.

This clonotype was observed a handful of times. No conserved phenylalanine or tryptophan is present at the end of the CDR3, so a read error is the likely explanation. The DNA is omitted, as the CDR3 cannot be located on it reliably, and the CDR3 follows TCRdb's listing. The CDR3 is CASSLALR. The chain recombines TRBV7-8 with TRBJ2-5. The CDR3 adds up to 8 amino acids, both ends counted. The germline V gene has CDR1 SGHVS and CDR2 FQNEAQ.

This clonotype was found many times. The genes are TRBV2 and TRBJ1-2; D is possibly TRBD1 (5 bases). The V and J ends lost 5 bases and 7 bases respectively, with 11 bases between them. The CDR3 contains 12 residues. Germline lookup yields CDR1 SNHLY and CDR2 FYNNEI. CDR3 DNA: TGTGCCAGCAGTCTGATGGGGGGTGGCTACACCTTC. It yields the protein CASSLMGGGYTF. The full variable domain, in which reference TRBV2 and TRBJ1-2 provide the parts outside the CDR3, is EPEVTQTPSHQVTQMGQEVILRCVPISNHLYFYWYRQILGQKVEFLVSFYNNEISEKSEIFDDQFSVERPDGSNFTLKIRSTKLEDSAMYFCASSLMGGGYTFGSGTRLTVV.

Comments on this clonotype: This may be a read error: a much more frequent sequence differs by one nucleotide. The chain couples TRBV14 to TRBJ2-1; D gene unclear. Gene TRBJ2-7 matches the end of the DNA better, so the J call may be wrong. Germline V gene lookup returns CDR1 SGHDN and CDR2 FVKESK. CDR3 length: 15 residues. DNA for the CDR3: TGTGCCAGCAGCCAAGCTCCACAGAATAACTACGAGCAGTACTTC. Translated, it gives CASSQAPQNNYEQYF.

Sample share makes this clonotype large. The chain's CDR3 is CASSLYSGTYNEQFF. CDR3 DNA: TGTGCCAGCAGCTTATACTCCGGAACCTACAATGAGCAGTTCTTC. The V gene is TRBV7-2, the J gene TRBJ2-1; no clear D gene. The CDR3 extends over 15 amino acids. The ends were cut back, 2 bases at V and 2 bases at J, with 10 bases in the middle. CDR1 and CDR2 from the germline V gene are SGHTA and FQGNSA.

The gene calls are TRBV9 and TRBJ2-3, with D perhaps TRBD1 (6 bases). The CDR3 length is 15 residues. Germline V lookup: CDR1 SGDLS, CDR2 YYNGEE. V was clipped by 4 bases and J by 3 bases, with 15 bases between them. The CDR3 region has the DNA TGTGCCAGCAGCACCCGACAGGATTTGACAGATACGCAGTATTTT. Residues: CASSTRQDLTDTQYF.

This clonotype appeared a few times. The V and J genes are TRBV7-8 and TRBJ2-1, with D uncertain. Germline CDR1 SGHVS, CDR2 FQNEAQ. V was pared by 1 base and J by 6 bases, with 13 bases between. This CDR3 has 15 amino acids. CDR3 region: CASSLEQLLANEQFF. The CDR3 region has the DNA TGTGCCAGCAGCTTAGAACAACTTCTGGCCAATGAGCAGTTCTTC.

This clonotype was counted ten times or more. The CDR3 here is CASSSSPTGVAEAFF. As DNA, the CDR3 is TGTGCCAGCAGTTCAAGCCCCACAGGGGTCGCTGAAGCTTTCTTT. The V gene is TRBV5-5, the J gene TRBJ1-1; 7 bases align to TRBD1. With V trimmed by 5 bases and J by 6 bases, 13 bases remained unmatched. The length of the CDR3 is 15 residues. CDR1 is SGHKS and CDR2 is YYEKEE in the germline V gene (reference sequence).

This clonotype has at least ten counts. The rearrangement uses TRBV27 and TRBJ2-5; 8 positions match TRBD1. The CDR3 totals 15 residues. After removal of 5 bases from V and 3 bases from J, the junction contained 8 bases not matched to a gene. CDR1 is MNHEY and CDR2 is SMNVEV in the germline V gene (reference sequence). This chain's CDR3 is CASSLRGQAEETQYF. The CDR3 DNA reads TGTGCCAGCAGTCTACGGGGACAGGCTGAAGAGACCCAGTACTTC.

V and J are TRBV7-2 and TRBJ2-1; 10 bases are a match to TRBD2. The germline V gene has CDR1 SGHTA and CDR2 FQGNSA. CDR3 length: 16 residues. V gave up 5 bases and J gave up 3 bases; unmatched junction bases: 7. CDR3 nucleotide sequence: TGTGCCAGCAGCCACCCCGGACTAGCGGTCTACAATGAGCAGTTCTTC. This sequence encodes CASSHPGLAVYNEQFF.

On this clonotype: Compared with germline, one end of the junction differs, possibly owing to a read error. The chain carries TRBV7-9 and TRBJ2-1; 7 bases fit TRBD1. Germline assignment: CDR1 SEHNR and CDR2 FQNEAQ (reference sequence). CDR3 length: 16 residues. CDR3 in amino acids: CASKGATGPNTGELYF. The CDR3, as DNA: TGTGCCAGCAAGGGGGCGACAGGCCCGAACACCGGGGAGCTGTATTTT.

About this clonotype: A much larger clone differs from this one at a single base, so this may be a read error. This sequence joins TRBV5-4 and TRBJ2-1, with 8 bases identical to TRBD2. The end of the DNA is better explained by TRBJ2-5, so the J call may be wrong. In germline, CDR1 is SGHNT, CDR2 YYREEE (reference sequence). This CDR3 contains 13 residues. This CDR3 reads CASSSGLEETQYF. CDR3 bases: TGTGCCAGCAGCTCGGGACTAGAAGAGACCCAGTACTTC.

The J gene is TRBJ2-2, the V gene TRBV4-1; TRBD2 aligns across 14 bases. Trimming at V came to 5 bases and at J to 4 bases, leaving 6 bases not matched to a gene. CDR1 MGHRA and CDR2 YSYEKL come from the germline V gene. The CDR3 sequence is 17 residues long. The CDR3 protein is CASSFRGLAGVTGELFF. The CDR3 DNA follows: TGCGCCAGCAGCTTCCGGGGACTAGCGGGAGTCACCGGGGAGCTGTTTTTT.

This chain uses TRBV7-2 with TRBJ2-5; 8 positions agree with TRBD2. Per the germline V gene, CDR1 is SGHTA and CDR2 is FQGNSA. CDR3 length: 16 residues. The ends lost 1 base at V and 11 bases at J; junction bases unmatched: 15. CDR3 in amino acids: CASSLVVAGRYNEQYF. The CDR3 nucleotides are TGTGCCAGCAGCTTAGTTGTAGCGGGAAGATACAATGAGCAGTACTTC. The entire variable domain, with the rest obtained from reference TRBV7-2 and TRBJ2-5, is as follows: GAGVSQSPSNKVTEKGKDVELRCDPISGHTALYWYRQSLGQGLEFLIYFQGNSAPDKSGLPSDRFSAERTGGSVSTLTIQRTQQEDSAVYLCASSLVVAGRYNEQYFGPGTRLLVL.

This clonotype is medium-sized (0.01 to 0.1%) in the sample. The chain is built from TRBV7-9 and TRBJ1-2; 11 bases map to TRBD1. The CDR3 covers 16 residues. After removal of 5 bases from V and 0 bases from J, the junction contained 5 bases not matched to a gene. Germline V gene lookup returns CDR1 SEHNR and CDR2 FQNEAQ (reference sequence). The CDR3 DNA sequence: TGTGCCAGCAGCCCGAGGGGACAGGGGGCTAACTATGGCTACACCTTC. This encodes CASSPRGQGANYGYTF.

Remarks on this clonotype: A read error may produce the germline difference seen at one junction end. The chain links TRBV6-1 to TRBJ1-6; D is undetermined. The germline V gene has CDR1 MNHNS and CDR2 SASEGT. The CDR3 is 14 residues long. In nucleotides, the CDR3 is TGTGCCAGCAGTGAGGAGCCCCGGAGCTACGAGCAGTACTTT. Translating gives CASSEEPRSYEQYF.

This clonotype occurred many times. With a much larger clone just one base away, this may be a read error. The V gene is TRBV7-3, the J gene TRBJ2-7, with 11 bases matching TRBD2. Germline loops: CDR1 SGHTA, CDR2 FQGTGA. V was clipped by 1 base and J by 7 bases; unmatched bases: 9. The CDR3 is 16 residues long. This chain's CDR3 is CASSLNLAGGPNEQYF. The CDR3 bases are TGTGCCAGCAGCTTAAACCTAGCGGGGGGTCCAAATGAGCAGTACTTC.

In its sample, this clonotype was seen a few times. A read error may produce the germline difference seen at one junction end. V usage is TRBV7-2 and J usage is TRBJ1-6; 7 nucleotides line up with TRBD1. Germline values: CDR1 SGHTA, CDR2 FQGNSA. The CDR3 loop spans 14 amino acids. The CDR3 spells CASSRDSLSYEQYF. In nucleotides, the CDR3 is TGTGCCAGCAGCCGGGACAGCCTCTCCTACGAGCAGTACTTT.

This clonotype was seen repeatedly, ten times or more. The V and J genes are TRBV4-1 and TRBJ1-5; D might be TRBD1 (6 bases). V was cut by 0 bases and J by 2 bases, with 14 bases left in between. This CDR3 spans 17 amino acids. Germline lookup yields CDR1 MGHRA and CDR2 YSYEKL. CDR3 loop: CASSQERGTLGNQPQHF. CDR3 bases: TGCGCCAGCAGCCAAGAAAGAGGGACACTAGGCAATCAGCCCCAGCATTTT.

Notes on this clonotype: One end of the junction fails to match germline, which may point to a read error. The CDR3 here is CASSLEGIDEQFF. In DNA, the CDR3 is TGTGCCAGCAGCTTGGAGGGGATCGATGAGCAGTTCTTC. The chain joins TRBV5-3 to TRBJ2-1, with TRBD2 as a possible D gene (6 bases). TRBV5-3 is identified as an open reading frame with a role that is uncertain. The CDR3 is 13 residues long.

This clonotype occurred a few times. CDR3 bases: TGTGCCAGCAGCTACAGGTACAATGAGCAGTACTTC. It translates to CASSYRYNEQYF. V and J are TRBV7-9 and TRBJ2-7; D may be TRBD1 (5 bases). The CDR3 covers 12 residues. Trimming took 4 bases from V and 7 from J, leaving 11 bases between them. The germline V gene encodes CDR1 SEHNR and CDR2 FQNEAQ (reference sequence). Supplemented by reference TRBV7-9 and TRBJ2-7, the full variable domain reads DTGVSQNPRHKITKRGQNVTFRCDPISEHNRLYWYRQTLGQGPEFLTYFQNEAQLEKSRLLSDRFSAERPKGSFSTLEIQRTEQGDSAMYLCASSYRYNEQYFGPGTRLTVT.

This clonotype was seen many times. CDR3 sequence reads: CASSDRGSTNEKLFF. The CDR3 nucleotides read TGTGCCAGCAGTGACAGGGGATCGACTAATGAAAAACTGTTTTTT. This chain uses TRBV12-3 or TRBV12-4 with TRBJ1-4; 8 bases are a match to TRBD1. V dropped 5 bases and J dropped 2; count of bases not matched to a gene: 4. The CDR3 contains 15 residues.

There are a few counts of this clonotype. The chain carries TRBV5-6 and TRBJ1-5; the D gene is possibly TRBD1 (6 bases). Trimming stripped 5 bases from V and 7 bases from J, with 10 bases between. The CDR3 runs to 12 residues. Germline V gives CDR1 SGHDT, CDR2 YYEEEE. The CDR3 DNA sequence: TGTGCCAGCAGAACCCAGGGGCAGCCCCAGCATTTT. Translating it yields CASRTQGQPQHF.

V is TRBV11-2 and J is TRBJ1-3; no reliable D call. V lost 4 bases, J lost 2 bases, and 9 bases lay in between. The CDR3 sequence is 14 residues long. Germline V lookup: CDR1 SGHAT, CDR2 FQNNGV. CDR3 in amino acids: CASSSASAGNTIYF. CDR3 DNA sequence: TGTGCCAGCAGCTCCGCTAGCGCTGGAAACACCATATATTTT.

The rearrangement joins TRBV19 to TRBJ2-1; 9 bases align to TRBD2. The CDR3 loop spans 13 amino acids. Germline CDR1 reads LNHDA; CDR2 reads SQIVND (reference sequence). The CDR3, as DNA: TGTGCGACTAGACTAGCGGTGAAAAATGAGCAGTTCTTC. Translated: CATRLAVKNEQFF.

This clonotype has at least ten counts. This rearrangement joins TRBV6-1 to TRBJ1-6; 9 bases line up with TRBD1. This CDR3 is built from 15 residues. V shed 7 bases, J shed 9 bases, and the junction held 10 bases outside the gene matches. Germline assignment: CDR1 MNHNS and CDR2 SASEGT. This chain's CDR3 is CASTTTGGQTSPLHF. In nucleotides, the CDR3 is TGTGCCAGCACGACGACAGGGGGGCAGACTTCACCCCTCCACTTT.

This clonotype was counted many times. The genes are TRBV7-9 and TRBJ1-2; perhaps TRBD1 as D (6 bases). The CDR3 has 15 amino acids. CDR1 and CDR2 (germline): SEHNR, FQNEAQ (reference sequence). Deletions cut 1 base from V and 8 bases from J, with 17 bases between. The CDR3 sequence is CASSLGQQGPGGYTF. CDR3 nucleotides: TGTGCCAGCAGCTTAGGACAACAGGGTCCGGGCGGCTACACCTTC.

This chain uses TRBV7-2 with TRBJ2-7; TRBD1 matches at 8 bases. The better agreement between TRBJ1-2 and the DNA end casts doubt on the J call. Germline V gene data show CDR1 as SGHTA and CDR2 as FQGNSA. The length of the CDR3 is 15 residues. The CDR3 DNA reads TGTGCCAGCAGCTTAGACGGGACAGGATCCTATGGCTACACCTTC. It yields the protein CASSLDGTGSYGYTF.